The 25 T cell receptor beta chains below come from one sample, sequenced in a study of molecular identifiers for immune sequencing clone quantification. TCRdb independently ran MiXCR on the PCR reads; one entry per CDR3 protein. The sample has about 100,000 distinct CDR3 sequences; roughly a third are singletons. The sample was naive CD8+ T cells from blood, with Jurkat cell RNA spiked in. Subset noted: FACS-sorted CD8+CD4-CCR7+CD45RA+ naive T cells. These receptors were taken from a human donor in good health. Some libraries in this study had Jurkat cell RNA spiked in.

The rearrangement joins TRBV28 to TRBJ2-7; D could derive from TRBD1 or TRBD2 (7 bases each). Looked up from germline, CDR1 is MDHEN and CDR2 is SYDVKM. The CDR3 runs 14 residues. V was trimmed by 4 bases and J by 0 bases, leaving 10 bases between them. The chain's CDR3 is CASSSGGGSYEQYF. CDR3 DNA sequence: TGTGCCAGCAGTTCAGGGGGGGGCTCCTACGAGCAGTACTTC.

This clonotype was counted only a few times. The CDR3 sequence is CASSLVGGGEVEAFF. CDR3 coding DNA: TGTGCCAGCAGCTTAGTGGGGGGCGGGGAGGTTGAAGCTTTCTTT. The rearrangement uses TRBV7-8 and TRBJ1-1; TRBD1 might be the D (6 bases). Looked up from germline, CDR1 is SGHVS and CDR2 is FQNEAQ. The CDR3 covers 15 residues. V gave up 1 base and J gave up 7 bases, with 16 bases separating them.

The V and J genes are TRBV7-9 and TRBJ2-7; D perhaps matches TRBD2 (5 bases). CDR3 length: 15 residues. Germline CDR1 and CDR2: SEHNR and FQNEAQ (reference sequence). Trimming took off 5 bases at V and 0 bases at J, with 14 bases between the two ends. The CDR3 protein is CASSLPGSSSYEQYF. CDR3 nucleotides: TGTGCCAGCAGCCTGCCGGGGTCCTCCTCCTACGAGCAGTACTTC.

This clonotype was counted a few times. The chain joins TRBV4-3 to TRBJ2-7; 8 nucleotides align to TRBD1. Trimming cost V 0 bases and J 3 bases; bases outside gene matches: 4. The CDR3 is 15 residues long. In germline, CDR1 is LGHNA, CDR2 YSLEER. The CDR3 nucleotides are TGCGCCAGCAGCCAAGATCTACAGGGGGTCTACGAGCAGTACTTC. Protein: CASSQDLQGVYEQYF.

This clonotype was seen many times. This chain connects TRBV2 to TRBJ1-2; D gene uncertain. The CDR3 consists of 14 residues. CDR1 and CDR2 (germline): SNHLY, FYNNEI. The V end was cut by 8 bases, the J end by 4 bases, with 17 bases between. The CDR3 nucleotides read TGTGCCAGCGTACCCGGGCCGCGGCTCTATGGCTACACCTTC. Protein product: CASVPGPRLYGYTF.

The chain is built from TRBV27 and TRBJ1-5; no reliable D call. Looked up from germline, CDR1 is MNHEY and CDR2 is SMNVEV (reference sequence). Trimming cost V 0 bases and J 2 bases, with 8 bases left between them. The CDR3 runs 15 residues. Here the CDR3 DNA reads TGTGCCAGCAGTTTATCGTCTGGGGGCAATCAGCCCCAGCATTTT. It yields the protein CASSLSSGGNQPQHF.

This clonotype was seen only once. The chain combines TRBV4-3 with TRBJ2-7; D possibly matches TRBD1 or TRBD2 (5 bases each). The CDR3 extends over 15 amino acids. Germline CDR1 is LGHNA and CDR2 is YSLEER. Trimming stripped 4 bases from V and 3 bases from J, with 16 bases between. CDR3 amino acids: CASSLGPSPIYEQYF. In DNA form, the CDR3 reads TGCGCCAGCAGCCTGGGACCGTCCCCTATCTACGAGCAGTACTTC.

This clonotype was counted many times. Because it lacks the conserved phenylalanine or tryptophan at the end, this CDR3 is likely a read error. It is unclear where the CDR3 begins or ends on the DNA, so no DNA is shown, and the CDR3 is as TCRdb lists it. The rearrangement uses TRBV7-9 and TRBJ2-3; whether TRBD2, the table's D call, matches the DNA was not checked. Including both end residues, the CDR3 is 11 amino acids long. The germline gives CDR1 SEHNR, CDR2 FQNEAQ (reference sequence). The CDR3 loop reads CASSFSTSGDM.

The chain is built from TRBV24-1 and TRBJ2-1, with D possibly being TRBD1 or TRBD2 (5 bases each). The CDR3 sequence is 18 residues long. Trimming stripped 3 bases from V and 0 bases from J, with 17 bases between. CDR1 is KGHDR and CDR2 is SFDVKD in the germline V gene. CDR3 DNA sequence: TGTGCCACCAGTGATCGGGGACCGACGATGAGCTCCTACAATGAGCAGTTCTTC. Translated: CATSDRGPTMSSYNEQFF.

This clonotype appeared once. This sequence may be a read error, since a much larger clone differs from it by one base. The chain employs TRBV4-1 and TRBJ2-3; D ambiguous. There are 12 residues in the CDR3. Germline V gene data show CDR1 as MGHRA and CDR2 as YSYEKL. CDR3 residues: CASSQVADTRYF. As DNA, the CDR3 is TGCGCCAGCAGCCAAGTCGCAGATACGCGGTATTTT.

This clonotype appeared many times. This chain joins TRBV20-1 and TRBJ2-7; 9 nucleotides line up with TRBD2. Trimming removed 3 bases from V and 1 base from J; junction bases left unmatched: 4. CDR3 length equals 14 residues. Germline CDR1 DFQATT, CDR2 SNEGSKA (reference sequence). The CDR3 bases are TGCAGTGCTAGGCTAGCGGGAATATCCTACGAGCAGTACTTC. This gives the protein CSARLAGISYEQYF.

The count of this clonotype is one. Sequence at one end of the junction differs from germline and may be a read error. The chain recombines TRBV19 with TRBJ1-1, with 8 bases lining up with TRBD1. Germline CDR1 reads LNHDA; CDR2 reads SQIVND (reference sequence). The CDR3 length is 14 residues. CDR3 in amino acids: CASSPWTGNTAAFF. In DNA, the CDR3 is TGTGCCAGTAGTCCCTGGACAGGGAACACTGCAGCTTTCTTT.

This clonotype has a handful of counts. The chain links TRBV19 to TRBJ2-3; D ambiguous. The V and J ends lost 6 bases and 2 bases respectively, with 6 bases between them. The CDR3 consists of 12 residues. Per germline, CDR1 LNHDA and CDR2 SQIVND (reference sequence). The CDR3 sequence is CASSGITDTQYF. The DNA for the CDR3 is TGTGCCAGTAGCGGAATCACAGATACGCAGTATTTT.

This clonotype was seen at least ten times. The chain has TRBV28 and TRBJ1-1; D unresolved. Trimming took off 2 bases at V and 6 bases at J, with 13 bases between the two ends. CDR3 length: 14 residues. Germline-derived CDR1 and CDR2 are MDHEN and SYDVKM. The chain's CDR3 is CASSLPSEVPEAFF. Written as DNA, the CDR3 is TGTGCCAGCAGTTTACCTTCGGAAGTACCTGAAGCTTTCTTT.

The V call is TRBV20-1, the J call TRBJ2-1, with 10 positions matching TRBD2. The CDR3 covers 16 residues. The J segment lost 1 base and the V segment lost 5 bases, leaving 8 bases of the junction unmatched. Germline V gives CDR1 DFQATT, CDR2 SNEGSKA (reference sequence). For the CDR3, the DNA is TGCAGTGCTTCCGGGACTAGCGACGTATCCTACAATGAGCAGTTCTTC. Translating gives CSASGTSDVSYNEQFF.

This clonotype showed up many times. The V call is TRBV28, the J call TRBJ2-7, with D unclear. The germline V gene has CDR1 MDHEN and CDR2 SYDVKM. Trimming removed 2 bases from V and 6 bases from J, with 8 bases in between. The CDR3 is made up of 12 amino acids. The CDR3 sequence is CASSLGAPEQYF. In DNA, the CDR3 is TGTGCCAGCAGTTTAGGAGCCCCCGAGCAGTACTTC. The full variable domain, rest sourced from reference TRBV28 and TRBJ2-7, is DVKVTQSSRYLVKRTGEKVFLECVQDMDHENMFWYRQDPGLGLRLIYFSYDVKMKEKGDIPEGYSVSREKKERFSLILESASTNQTSMYLCASSLGAPEQYFGPGTRLTVT.

In the case of this clonotype: The CDR3 ends on some other residue instead of the conserved phenylalanine or tryptophan, so this is likely a read error. J is TRBJ2-3 and V is TRBV20-1; 9 bases are a match to TRBD1. The germline V gene has CDR1 DFQATT and CDR2 SNEGSKA (reference sequence). Trimming took 4 bases from V and 5 from J; bases not matched to a gene: 10. The CDR3 covers 15 residues. The CDR3 bases are TGCAGTGCTACGGATATTGGGACAGGGCGAGATACGCAGTATTTA. Translated, it gives CSATDIGTGRDTQYL.

Regarding this clonotype: The CDR3 ends on some other residue instead of the conserved phenylalanine or tryptophan, so this is likely a read error. This chain links TRBV6-2 or TRBV6-3 with TRBJ2-1, with D possibly matching TRBD2 (5 bases). Trimming stripped 5 bases from V and 6 bases from J, with 5 bases between. The CDR3 is 11 amino acids. CDR1 and CDR2 from the germline V gene are MNHEY and SVGEGT. CDR3 bases: TGTGCCAGCAGTACTAGCAATGAGCAGTTCTTA. This encodes CASSTSNEQFL.

This clonotype was picked up many times. Mismatch with germline at one junction end may stem from a read error. The gene calls are TRBV5-4 and TRBJ2-7, with D perhaps TRBD1 (5 bases). This CDR3 has 12 residues. CDR1 and CDR2 from the germline V gene are SGHNT and YYREEE (reference sequence). This chain's CDR3 is CASSLGQGRKNF. CDR3 sequence (DNA): TGTGCCAGCAGCTTGGGGCAGGGCCGCAAGAACTTC.

Notes on this clonotype: One junction end does not reproduce the germline sequence, and a read error may be involved. The chain employs TRBV7-9 and TRBJ2-5, with 7 bases fitting TRBD1. The CDR3 is 19 residues long. The germline gives CDR1 SEHNR, CDR2 FQNEAQ (reference sequence). The DNA for the CDR3 is TGTGCCAGCAGCTCAAAGCTCTATACAGGGGAACTGTACCAAGAGCCCCAGTACTTC. Its translation is CASSSKLYTGELYQEPQYF.

Concerning this clonotype itself: This may come from a read error, since a much larger clone is one base off. CDR3 nucleotides: TGTGCCAGCAGTTACCGATTACTAGCGGGAGAAGGAGATCCGCAGTATTTT. The encoded protein is CASSYRLLAGEGDPQYF. The chain links TRBV6-2 or TRBV6-3 to TRBJ2-3, with TRBD2 identical over 11 bases. Germline-derived CDR1 and CDR2 are MNHEY and SVGEGT. The CDR3 sequence is 17 residues long.

This clonotype was picked up a small number of times. The junction shows a germline mismatch at one end, possibly a read error. V and J are TRBV10-3 and TRBJ2-2; the D gene is possibly TRBD2 (5 bases). Germline lookup yields CDR1 ENHRY and CDR2 SYGVKD. This CDR3 region has 13 residues. DNA of the CDR3: TGTGCCATCAGTGACGACCACACCGGGGAGCTGTATTTT. It is translated as CAISDDHTGELYF.

The chain couples TRBV24-1 to TRBJ2-1, with no clear D. The CDR3 has 13 residues. Germline assignment: CDR1 KGHDR and CDR2 SFDVKD. V shed 2 bases and J shed 9 bases, with 10 bases lying between them. CDR3 sequence: CATSDSDPGEQFF. CDR3 nucleotide sequence: TGTGCCACCAGTGATTCGGACCCGGGTGAGCAGTTCTTC.

Note on this clonotype: A much larger clone sits a single nucleotide away, making a read error possible. The chain uses TRBV28 and TRBJ1-5; D not certain. CDR1 is MDHEN, CDR2 SYDVKM, per germline. The CDR3 is 11 residues long. V shed 7 bases and J shed 6 bases, with 7 bases lying between them. The CDR3 DNA reads TGTGCCAGCATCCTTAGTCAGCCCCAGCATTTT. Translated, it gives CASILSQPQHF.

This clonotype was found a few times. J is TRBJ2-2 and V is TRBV6-1, with a tentative D call TRBD2 (5 bases). This CDR3 region has 13 residues. V was trimmed by 7 bases and J by 2 bases, leaving 8 bases between them. CDR1 and CDR2 from the germline V gene are MNHNS and SASEGT. CDR3 sequence: CASIRENTGELFF. CDR3 coding DNA: TGTGCCAGCATTCGGGAAAACACCGGGGAGCTGTTTTTT.